The T cell receptor beta chain under discussion was sequenced for a study of blood T cell repertoires in COVID-19. About the research overall: Donors in the United States, Italy and Spain gave samples during acute or convalescent COVID-19. PBMCs, B-cell-depleted T cells, or T cells provided the cDNA or gDNA that made up the material.

The CDR3 contains 11 residues. Trimming cost V 6 bases and J 5 bases, with 8 bases left between them. In the authors' methods: Nucleated cell counts were estimated from reference gene primer amplification. Profiling relied on immunoSEQ multiplex PCR, and the TCRdb table lists in-frame clones only, not all of them. The DNA was the basis for D and trimming; V, J and clone size are from that table. Here the sample spans about 72,000 clones, roughly 82% being singletons. Sequenced sample: peripheral blood. The source is a human donor in a cohort sampled during active COVID-19. This chain uses TRBV12-3 or TRBV12-4 with TRBJ2-7, with D unresolved. The CDR3 coding sequence is TGTGCCAGCAGCCGAGGCCACGAGCAGTACTTC. Protein sequence: CASSRGHEQYF.